This TCR beta chain is drawn from a study of T cells after yellow fever vaccination. TCRdb reprocessed the 5' RACE reads via MiXCR and lists one record per CDR3 protein. Among approximately 58,000 distinct CDR3 sequences, 5.7% were seen once, and the ten largest hold 30% to 35%. This CDR3 region has 11 residues. Germline CDR1 and CDR2: MNHEY and SVGEGT. This clonotype came up many times. A read error may produce the germline difference seen at one junction end. The rearrangement uses TRBV6-2 or TRBV6-3 and TRBJ1-2; 9 positions agree with TRBD1. This specimen was PBMCs, either bulk or a sorted T-cell subset (CD4+, CD8+, memory, or dextramer-sorted; not recorded which), taken on the day of the yellow fever booster vaccination. This receptor was identified in a man between 18 and 29 years old who received the YFV17D yellow fever vaccine. The CDR3 loop reads CASTAGTGPFF. The CDR3 DNA sequence: TGTGCCAGCACCGCCGGGACAGGGCCCTTCTTC.